Below, one TCR beta chain is given with its context. This clonotype was picked up many times. The antigen it binds to is not known. Nothing much larger sits one base from this clone, and base qualities are not available. There are 14 amino acids in the CDR3, from cysteine to phenylalanine inclusive. Kept here is only the CDR3 DNA, which spans 42 bases and is read in frame from base 1. Taken from the germline V gene (reference sequence), the CDR1 and CDR2 loops are DFQATT and SNEGSKA. The germline V end is reduced by 2 bases and the J end by 0 bases; junction bases left unmatched: 3. This entry comes from a study of CD8 T cells in ankylosing spondylitis (dated by TCRdb to about 2017). Notes on the research overall: T cell receptor beta repertoires were profiled in healthy donors and ankylosing spondylitis patients so that disease-linked TCR variants could be found. The full study cohort comprised around 25 ankylosing spondylitis patients and 85 to 120 healthy donors. Samples of peripheral blood were taken, and for ankylosing spondylitis patients, synovial fluid was collected as well. What the research found in general, with its limitations: Blood from ankylosing spondylitis patients appeared to be characterized by a TCR beta motif composed of several highly homologous amino acid variants. According to the report, matched synovial fluid samples from ankylosing spondylitis patients were significantly enriched for the disease-linked clones. A CD8+ phenotype was shown by the disease-linked clones, which were found at relatively low frequencies in peripheral blood. Some motif variants had previously been reported in the synovial fluid and blood of reactive arthritis patients, which suggests shared mechanisms of disease initiation.

TCRdb lists the instrument as Illumina HiSeq 2500. TCR beta libraries were prepared by quantitative 5'-RACE with molecular barcodes. Per the source publication's procedure: To identify disease-linked TCR variants, a new computational method was used, one built on a probabilistic model of VDJ rearrangement. TCRdb trimmed public reads at Q25 via fastp, called clones via MiXCR and kept in-frame beta chains. Rows matching on CDR3 protein sequence are summarized as one entry with the most common DNA and genes. These V and J calls rely on TCRdb rather than the paper's analysis. The sample yields about 250,000 distinct CDR3 sequences; 20% to 30% were counted once. The ten largest clones add up to about 0.6% of the sample.

The sample consisted of blood, either unsorted or a sorted T cell fraction (not recorded which). This clonotype was obtained from a male donor with ankylosing spondylitis or in good health (not recorded which). The chain employs TRBV20-1 and TRBJ1-1; TRBD1 lines up with 7 middle nucleotides. The CDR3 reads CSARSGGMNTEAFF. In nucleotide form, the sequence is TGCAGTGCTAGATCAGGGGGGATGAACACTGAAGCTTTCTTT.